This T cell receptor beta chain was sequenced in a study of blood T cell repertoires in COVID-19. Study details: Sites in the United States, Italy and Spain provided acute and convalescent COVID-19 samples. T cells, B-cell-depleted T cells, or PBMCs supplied cDNA or gDNA.

The authors' processing: The authors estimated nucleated cell counts from reference gene primer amplification. Measured with immunoSEQ multiplex PCR; TCRdb has only the in-frame clones, and not every one. That table supplies the V and J calls and clone size; D and trimming were determined from the DNA. In the table there are 150,000 to 200,000 clones, about four fifths of which are singletons. The CDR3 runs 18 residues. The junction had 10 bases not matched to a gene; V was cut back by 0 bases and J by 6 bases. Germline V lookup: CDR1 SGHDT, CDR2 YYEEEE. The V and J genes are TRBV5-6 and TRBJ2-7; 15 bases are a match to TRBD2. Material for sequencing was peripheral blood. The receptor's source is a human donor with acute or convalescent COVID-19. The donor label of this sample is uncertain. CDR3 in amino acids: CASSLGVGLAGGPGEQYF. CDR3 in DNA: TGTGCCAGCAGCTTGGGGGTAGGACTAGCGGGAGGGCCGGGCGAGCAGTACTTC. Combining the CDR3 with reference TRBV5-6 and TRBJ2-7 gives the whole variable domain DAGVTQSPTHLIKTRGQQVTLRCSPKSGHDTVSWYQQALGQGPQFIFQYYEEEERQRGNFPDRFSGHQFPNYSSELNVNALLLGDSALYLCASSLGVGLAGGPGEQYFGPGTRLTVT.